This TCR beta chain was captured by sequencing in a study of blood T cells in healthy people across ages. Study-level background: About one barcoded TCR beta cDNA was captured per two T cells. The study, taken as a whole, reports: Age advanced and TCR beta diversity per million T cells fell, roughly linearly. Relative to aged donors, long-lived donors carried more naive CD4+ cells and displayed higher diversity.

V lost 2 bases, J lost 4 bases, and 7 bases stayed unmatched. This CDR3 region has 15 residues. Germline CDR1 and CDR2: DFQATT and SNEGSKA (reference sequence). To note about this clonotype: Its target is not known.

PCR was performed a second time for about 7 to 12 cycles using a sample-barcoded 5' primer and a J-beta primer mix. TCRdb re-called the 5' RACE reads through MiXCR, storing one row per CDR3 protein. The table has about 730,000 distinct CDR3 sequences, around 40% seen once. The V call is TRBV20-1, the J call TRBJ1-2; 10 nucleotides match TRBD1. The sample consisted of blood. The receptor's source is a woman aged 55-69 years in good health. For the CDR3, the DNA is TGCAGTGCTAGACCGACAGGGGGCCTTGGCTATGGCTACACCTTC. Amino acids: CSARPTGGLGYGYTF.